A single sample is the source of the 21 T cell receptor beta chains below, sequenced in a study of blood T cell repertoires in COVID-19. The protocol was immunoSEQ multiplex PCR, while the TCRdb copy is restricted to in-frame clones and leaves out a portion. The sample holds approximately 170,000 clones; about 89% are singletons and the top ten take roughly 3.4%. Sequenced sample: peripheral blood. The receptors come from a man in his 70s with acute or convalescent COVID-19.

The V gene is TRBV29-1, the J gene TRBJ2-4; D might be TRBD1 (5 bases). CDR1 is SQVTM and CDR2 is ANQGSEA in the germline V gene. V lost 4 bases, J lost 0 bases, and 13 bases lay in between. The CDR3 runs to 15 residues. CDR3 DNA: TGCAGCGTTGTAGGGGCCTCTCTAGCCAAAAACATTCAGTACTTC. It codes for CSVVGASLAKNIQYF. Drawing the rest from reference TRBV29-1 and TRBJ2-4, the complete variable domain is SAVISQKPSRDICQRGTSLTIQCQVDSQVTMMFWYRQQPGQSLTLIATANQGSEATYESGFVIDKFPISRPNLTFSTLTVSNMSPEDSSIYLCSVVGASLAKNIQYFGAGTRLSVL.

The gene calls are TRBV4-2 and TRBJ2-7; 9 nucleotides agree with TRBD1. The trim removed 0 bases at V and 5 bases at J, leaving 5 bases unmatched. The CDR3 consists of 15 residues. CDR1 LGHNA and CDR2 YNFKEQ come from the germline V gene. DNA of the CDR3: TGTGCCAGCAGCCAAGATACAGGGGGCGAGGACGAGCAGTACTTC. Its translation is CASSQDTGGEDEQYF.

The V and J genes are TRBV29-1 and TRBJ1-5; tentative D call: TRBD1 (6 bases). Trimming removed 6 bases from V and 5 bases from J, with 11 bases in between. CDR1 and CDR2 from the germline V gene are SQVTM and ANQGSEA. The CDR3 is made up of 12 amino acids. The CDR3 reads CSVGQLDQPQHF. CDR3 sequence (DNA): TGCAGCGTGGGACAACTGGATCAGCCCCAGCATTTT. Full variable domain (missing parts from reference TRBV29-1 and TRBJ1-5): SAVISQKPSRDICQRGTSLTIQCQVDSQVTMMFWYRQQPGQSLTLIATANQGSEATYESGFVIDKFPISRPNLTFSTLTVSNMSPEDSSIYLCSVGQLDQPQHFGDGTRLSIL.

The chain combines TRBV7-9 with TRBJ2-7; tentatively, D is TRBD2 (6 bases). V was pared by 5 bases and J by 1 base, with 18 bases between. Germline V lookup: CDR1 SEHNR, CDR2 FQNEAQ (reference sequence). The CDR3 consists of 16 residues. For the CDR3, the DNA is TGTGCCAGCAGCGGCAAAAGCGGGTTTGATTCCTACGAGCAGTACTTC. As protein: CASSGKSGFDSYEQYF.

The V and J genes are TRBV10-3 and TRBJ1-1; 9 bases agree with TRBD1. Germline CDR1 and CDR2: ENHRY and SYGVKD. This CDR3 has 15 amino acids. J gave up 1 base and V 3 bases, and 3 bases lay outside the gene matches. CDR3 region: CAISETGQGNTEAFF. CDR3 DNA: TGTGCCATCAGTGAAACGGGACAGGGGAACACTGAAGCTTTCTTT.

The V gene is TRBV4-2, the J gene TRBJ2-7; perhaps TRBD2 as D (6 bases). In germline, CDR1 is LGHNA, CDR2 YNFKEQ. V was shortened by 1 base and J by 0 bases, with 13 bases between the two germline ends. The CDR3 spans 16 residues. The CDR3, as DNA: TGTGCCAGCAGCCAAGTATCCGGGAGAGGCTCCTACGAGCAGTACTTC. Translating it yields CASSQVSGRGSYEQYF.

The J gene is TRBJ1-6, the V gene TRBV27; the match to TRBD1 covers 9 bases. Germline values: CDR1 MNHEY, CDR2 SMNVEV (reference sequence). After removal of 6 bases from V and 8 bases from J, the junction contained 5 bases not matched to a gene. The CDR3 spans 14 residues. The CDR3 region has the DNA TGTGCCAGCAGGCTGGGACAGGGCCATTCACCCCTCCACTTT. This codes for CASRLGQGHSPLHF.

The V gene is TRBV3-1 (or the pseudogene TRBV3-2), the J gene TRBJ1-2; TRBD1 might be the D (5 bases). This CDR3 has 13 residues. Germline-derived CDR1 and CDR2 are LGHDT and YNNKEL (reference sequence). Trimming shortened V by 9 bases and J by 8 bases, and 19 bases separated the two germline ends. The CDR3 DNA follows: TGTGCCAGTAGGCCGGGAGGGACGGGGGGCTACACCTTC. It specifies CASRPGGTGGYTF.

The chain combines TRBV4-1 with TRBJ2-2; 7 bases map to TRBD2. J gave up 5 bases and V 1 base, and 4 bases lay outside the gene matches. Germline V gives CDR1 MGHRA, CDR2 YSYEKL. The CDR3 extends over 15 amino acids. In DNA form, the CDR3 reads TGCGCCAGCAGCCAAGTTGGCGGGAGAACCGGGGAGCTGTTTTTT. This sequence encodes CASSQVGGRTGELFF.

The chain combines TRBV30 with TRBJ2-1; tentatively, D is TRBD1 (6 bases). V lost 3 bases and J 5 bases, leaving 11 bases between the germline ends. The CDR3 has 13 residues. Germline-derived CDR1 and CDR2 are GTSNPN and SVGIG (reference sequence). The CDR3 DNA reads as TGTGCCTGGAGCCCAGGGGTGGACAATGAGCAGTTCTTC. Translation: CAWSPGVDNEQFF.

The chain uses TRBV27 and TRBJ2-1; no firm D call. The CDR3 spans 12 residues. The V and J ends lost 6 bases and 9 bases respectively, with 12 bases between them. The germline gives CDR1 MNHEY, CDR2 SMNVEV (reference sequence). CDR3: CASSPDAIEQFF. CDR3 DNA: TGTGCCAGCAGCCCCGATGCGATTGAGCAGTTCTTC.

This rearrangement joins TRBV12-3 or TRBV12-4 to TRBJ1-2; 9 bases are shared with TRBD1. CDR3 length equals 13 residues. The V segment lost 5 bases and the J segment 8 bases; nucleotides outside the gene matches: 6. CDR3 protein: CASSRTGAGGYTF. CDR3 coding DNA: TGTGCCAGCAGTCGGACAGGGGCGGGCGGCTACACCTTC.

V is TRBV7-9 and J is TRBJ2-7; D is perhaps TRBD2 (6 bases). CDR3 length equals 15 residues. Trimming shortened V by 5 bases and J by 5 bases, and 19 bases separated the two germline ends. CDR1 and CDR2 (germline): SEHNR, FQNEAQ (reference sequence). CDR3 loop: CASSPSGRDVNEQYF. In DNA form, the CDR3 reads TGTGCCAGCAGCCCCTCGGGGCGGGACGTCAACGAGCAGTACTTC.

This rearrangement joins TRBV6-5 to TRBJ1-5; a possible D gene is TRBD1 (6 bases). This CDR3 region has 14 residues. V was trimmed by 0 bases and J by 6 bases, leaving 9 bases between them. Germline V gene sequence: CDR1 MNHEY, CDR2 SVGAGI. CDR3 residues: CASSYSQGSQPQHF. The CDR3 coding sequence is TGTGCCAGCAGTTACTCGCAGGGGAGTCAGCCCCAGCATTTT.

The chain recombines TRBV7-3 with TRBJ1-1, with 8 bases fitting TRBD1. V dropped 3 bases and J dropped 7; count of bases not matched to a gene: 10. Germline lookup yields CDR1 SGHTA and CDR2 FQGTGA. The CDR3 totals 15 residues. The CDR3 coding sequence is TGTGCCAGCAGCTTGGATACCGGGACAGGATTTGAAGCTTTCTTT. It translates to CASSLDTGTGFEAFF.

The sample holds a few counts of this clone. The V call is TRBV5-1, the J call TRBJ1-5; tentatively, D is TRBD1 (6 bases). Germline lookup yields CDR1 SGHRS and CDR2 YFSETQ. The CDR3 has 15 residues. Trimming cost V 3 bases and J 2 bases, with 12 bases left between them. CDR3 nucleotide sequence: TGCGCCAGCAGCTCCCAGGGGCTCGGCAATCAGCCCCAGCATTTT. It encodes CASSSQGLGNQPQHF.

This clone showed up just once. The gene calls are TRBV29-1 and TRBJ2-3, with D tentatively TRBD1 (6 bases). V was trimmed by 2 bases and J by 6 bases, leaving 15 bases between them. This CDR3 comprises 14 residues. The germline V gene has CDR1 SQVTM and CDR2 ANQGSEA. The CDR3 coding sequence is TGCAGCGTTGAACCGCGCCAGGGGCCTGATACGCAGTATTTT. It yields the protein CSVEPRQGPDTQYF.

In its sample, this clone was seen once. CDR3 coding DNA: TGTGCCAGCAGTTACTCCTACCGGGGCACCGGGGAGCTGTTTTTT. This codes for CASSYSYRGTGELFF. The rearrangement uses TRBV6-5 and TRBJ2-2; a weak D match, TRBD2 (5 bases). V dropped 0 bases and J dropped 4 bases, with 9 bases sitting between them. The CDR3 is made up of 15 amino acids. Germline CDR1 is MNHEY and CDR2 is SVGAGI.

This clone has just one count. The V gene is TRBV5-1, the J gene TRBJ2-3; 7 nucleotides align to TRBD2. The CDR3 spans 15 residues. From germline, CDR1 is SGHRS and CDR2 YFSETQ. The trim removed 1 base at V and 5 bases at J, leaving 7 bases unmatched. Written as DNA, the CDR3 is TGCGCCAGCAGCTTGAATAGCGGGCTGGGAGATACGCAGTATTTT. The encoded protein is CASSLNSGLGDTQYF.

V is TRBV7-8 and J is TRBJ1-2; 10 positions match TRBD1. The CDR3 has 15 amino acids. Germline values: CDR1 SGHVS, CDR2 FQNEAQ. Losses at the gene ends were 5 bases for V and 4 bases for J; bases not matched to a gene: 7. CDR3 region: CASSPDRGPAYGYTF. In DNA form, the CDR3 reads TGTGCCAGCAGCCCAGACAGGGGGCCCGCCTATGGCTACACCTTC.

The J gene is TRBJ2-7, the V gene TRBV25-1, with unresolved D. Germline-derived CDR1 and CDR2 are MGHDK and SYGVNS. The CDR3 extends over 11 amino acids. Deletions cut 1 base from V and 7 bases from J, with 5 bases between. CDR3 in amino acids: CASSEFREQYF. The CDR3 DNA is TGTGCCAGCAGTGAATTTCGGGAGCAGTACTTC.